Below are 26 T cell receptor beta chains sequenced from a single sample in a study of T cell clonality in common variable immunodeficiency. Clones were sequenced by immunoSEQ multiplex PCR, and TCRdb holds only the in-frame ones, with some missing. The repertoire consists of around 39,000 clones, none detected only once. The sample comprised peripheral blood mononuclear cells. These receptors were taken from a person aged 18 to 75 in good health.

In this sample, this clone turned up many times. Incomplete CDR3 DNA: TGTGCCAGTAGTATAGGAGGGGGTTCTGGCGAG. Translating it yields CASSIGGGSGE. The whole CDR3 reads CASSIGGGSGEQYF. This sequence joins TRBV19 and TRBJ2-7, with D tentatively TRBD1 (6 bases). Read data end 3 residues before the CDR3 end; the end is taken from the germline J gene. The germline V gene has CDR1 LNHDA and CDR2 SQIVND (reference sequence). V shed 1 base and J shed 6 bases, with 13 bases lying between them. The CDR3 covers 14 residues.

In this sample, this clone turned up many times. The CDR3 is cut off 3 residues early in the read; its end comes from the germline J gene. This chain links TRBV5-5 with TRBJ2-5; D is unresolved. V was cut by 2 bases and J by 5 bases, with 4 bases left in between. The CDR3 runs 11 residues. Germline V gene lookup returns CDR1 SGHKS and CDR2 YYEKEE (reference sequence). The CDR3 protein is CASSFRETQYF. CDR3 DNA (partial): TGTGCCAGCAGCTTTCGGGAGACC.

This clone was picked up many times. The read terminates 3 residues ahead of where the CDR3 ends, so the germline J gene completes it. The chain is built from TRBV5-5 and TRBJ1-5; 7 bases match TRBD1. Germline V gene lookup returns CDR1 SGHKS and CDR2 YYEKEE (reference sequence). The CDR3 totals 15 residues. Trimming cost V 0 bases and J 1 base; bases outside gene matches: 1. The CDR3 bases that were read are TGTGCCAGCAGCTTGGCAGGGGGAAGCAATCAGCCC. It yields the protein CASSLAGGSNQP. Given in full, the CDR3 is CASSLAGGSNQPQHF.

This clone has just a few counts. The CDR3 end lies 3 residues beyond the end of the read and is filled in from the germline J gene. The chain combines TRBV7-8 with TRBJ2-5; 7 bases map to TRBD1. V gave up 5 bases and J gave up 3 bases; unmatched junction bases: 9. CDR1 is SGHVS and CDR2 is FQNEAQ in the germline V gene. This CDR3 comprises 15 residues. The covered CDR3 bases are TGTGCCAGCAGCCGCACCCGGGACAGAAAAGAGACC. Encoded protein: CASSRTRDRKET. The CDR3 in its entirety is CASSRTRDRKETQYF.

This clone was seen at least ten times. The CDR3 end is not reached by the read, which stops 3 residues before it; the germline J gene fills it in. The chain links TRBV10-3 to TRBJ2-7; 9 bases map to TRBD2. The germline V gene encodes CDR1 ENHRY and CDR2 SYGVKD. Germline trimming cut 3 bases from V and 4 bases from J; bases unmatched to any gene: 4. The CDR3 runs to 14 residues. Incomplete CDR3 DNA: TGTGCCATCAGTGACGGGACTAGCAGTTACGAG. Amino acids: CAISDGTSSYE. The CDR3 as a whole reads CAISDGTSSYEQYF.

This clone has at least ten counts. The CDR3 extends 3 residues past the end of the read, so its final part is completed from the germline J gene. The V and J genes are TRBV6-2 or TRBV6-3 and TRBJ2-2; 9 positions match TRBD1. Germline CDR1 is MNHEY and CDR2 is SVGEGT. The CDR3 runs 16 residues. The junction had 6 bases not matched to a gene; V was cut back by 6 bases and J by 1 base. CDR3 residues: CASRQPGQGNTGELFF. The CDR3 bases that were read are TGTGCCAGCAGACAACCGGGACAGGGGAACACCGGGGAG.

With regard to this clone: The read comes to an end 3 residues before the CDR3 does, leaving the germline J gene to fill in the end. The V gene is TRBV5-4, the J gene TRBJ2-7; 9 bases match TRBD2. The CDR3 extends over 16 amino acids. Germline trimming cut 0 bases from V and 2 bases from J; bases unmatched to any gene: 6. The germline CDR1 and CDR2 sequences are SGHNT and YYREEE (reference sequence). This chain's CDR3 is CASSLGDSGSPYEQYF. CDR3 bases read: TGTGCCAGCAGCTTGGGGGATAGCGGGAGTCCCTACGAG.

Ten or more counts support this clone. The read ends 3 residues shy of where the CDR3 ends; the end is completed using the germline J gene. The rearrangement links TRBV5-4 to TRBJ1-2; D uncertain. CDR1 and CDR2 from the germline V gene are SGHNT and YYREEE (reference sequence). V shed 0 bases and J shed 4 bases, with 7 bases lying between them. The length of the CDR3 is 13 residues. The CDR3 protein is CASSLAGSYGYTF. The part of the CDR3 DNA that was read is TGTGCCAGCAGCTTGGCCGGGTCCTATGGC.

The table lists this clone with many counts. One end of the junction fails to match germline, which may point to a read error. The chain's CDR3 is CAICDGTAGYEQYF. Incomplete CDR3 DNA: TGTGCCATCTGTGACGGGACAGCGGGTTACGAG. V and J are TRBV10-3 and TRBJ2-7; maybe TRBD1 (7 bases). The CDR3 end is not reached by the read, which stops 3 residues before it; the germline J gene fills it in. The CDR3 runs to 14 residues. Germline values: CDR1 ENHRY, CDR2 SYGVKD.

There are many counts of this clone. The read halts 3 residues ahead of the CDR3 end, with the missing end drawn from the germline J gene. The V gene is TRBV20-1, the J gene TRBJ2-7; D unclear. V lost 7 bases and J 3 bases, leaving 13 bases between the germline ends. The CDR3 extends over 12 amino acids. CDR1 is DFQATT, CDR2 SNEGSKA, per germline (reference sequence). The sequenced CDR3 bases are TGCAGTGTGGCGGAGCACGGCTACGAG. Translated, it gives CSVAEHGYE. The entire CDR3 protein reads CSVAEHGYEQYF.

There are many counts of this clone. The CDR3 end is not reached by the read, which stops 3 residues before it; the germline J gene fills it in. This sequence joins TRBV5-1 and TRBJ1-1; 7 nucleotides line up with TRBD1. The CDR3 runs to 14 residues. The J segment lost 1 base and the V segment lost 4 bases, leaving 4 bases of the junction unmatched. The germline gives CDR1 SGHRS, CDR2 YFSETQ. This CDR3 reads CASSLRGRNTEAFF. Incomplete CDR3 DNA: TGCGCCAGCAGCCTCAGGGGGAGGAACACTGAA.

The table lists this clone with many counts. Coverage ceases 3 residues before the CDR3 finishes, and the germline J gene fills in the end. V is TRBV28 and J is TRBJ1-4, with TRBD1 identical over 11 bases. The ends lost 8 bases at V and 6 bases at J; junction bases unmatched: 5. Germline V CDR1 and CDR2: MDHEN, SYDVKM. The CDR3 totals 14 residues. The CDR3 region is CASGGTGGYEKLFF. Partial CDR3 DNA: TGTGCCAGCGGGGGGACAGGGGGATATGAAAAA.

This clone was found many times. Read sequence stops 3 residues before the CDR3 end, and the germline J gene provides the missing end. This sequence joins TRBV20-1 and TRBJ2-3, with no clear D. The CDR3 extends over 14 amino acids. Germline CDR1 DFQATT, CDR2 SNEGSKA (reference sequence). V was cut by 7 bases and J by 1 base, with 15 bases left in between. Partial CDR3 DNA: TGCAGTGTCCCCCGCGGATACCGCACAGATACG. This codes for CSVPRGYRTDT. Given in full, the CDR3 is CSVPRGYRTDTQYF.

This clone was counted only a few times. CDR3 DNA, as far as it was read: TGTGCCAGCTCAACAAGTCGCCTTCAAGGGACAGATACG. Its protein is CASSTSRLQGTDT. The complete CDR3 sequence is CASSTSRLQGTDTQYF. The gene calls are TRBV18 and TRBJ2-3; D is unclear. The DNA ends 3 residues before the CDR3 does, and the rest of the CDR3 is filled in from the germline J gene. The CDR3 is 16 residues long. V shed 5 bases and J shed 3 bases, with 18 bases lying between them. Germline values: CDR1 KGHSH, CDR2 LQKENI.

Relative to its sample, this clone is medium-sized (0.01 to 0.1%). The CDR3 goes on 3 residues after the read ends, and that part is filled in from the germline J gene. This chain uses TRBV5-1 with TRBJ1-4; 10 bases fit TRBD1. V shed 1 base and J 6 bases; nucleotides not matched to a gene: 6. The CDR3 loop spans 16 amino acids. Germline V lookup: CDR1 SGHRS, CDR2 YFSETQ. This CDR3 is CASSLSLGTGDEKLFF. CDR3 DNA (partial): TGCGCCAGCAGCTTGTCCCTCGGGACAGGGGATGAAAAA.

This clone was counted ten times or more. The DNA ends 3 residues before the CDR3 does, and the rest of the CDR3 is filled in from the germline J gene. This rearrangement joins TRBV28 to TRBJ2-7; 8 bases match TRBD1. Germline values: CDR1 MDHEN, CDR2 SYDVKM. There are 15 residues in the CDR3. After removal of 7 bases from V and 1 base from J, the junction contained 9 bases not matched to a gene. CDR3 DNA (partial): TGTGCCAGCACTTACCCGACAGGGGCTTCCTACGAG. Protein product: CASTYPTGASYE. The full CDR3 protein is CASTYPTGASYEQYF.

This clone was recorded many times. The DNA ends 3 residues before the CDR3 does, and the rest of the CDR3 is filled in from the germline J gene. The rearrangement uses TRBV5-6 and TRBJ2-7; D not resolved. The CDR3 totals 12 residues. With 2 bases removed from V and 2 bases from J, the gap between germline ends came to 5 bases. CDR1 is SGHDT, CDR2 YYEEEE, per germline. CDR3 loop: CASSFTAYEQYF. The sequenced CDR3 bases are TGTGCCAGCAGCTTTACGGCCTACGAG.

This clone was seen many times. The junction and the germline gene differ at one end; a read error may be behind it. The CDR3 end is not reached by the read, which stops 3 residues before it; the germline J gene fills it in. This chain links TRBV6-1 with TRBJ1-3; D not certain. CDR3 length: 13 amino acids. Germline values: CDR1 MNHNS, CDR2 SASEGT. The covered CDR3 bases are TGTGCCAACAGTGCATTCTCTGGAAACACC. Translating gives CANSAFSGNT. The complete CDR3 protein is CANSAFSGNTIYF.

This clone has a count of ten or more. Sequencing ends 3 residues short of the CDR3 end; the germline J gene provides the rest. V is TRBV7-2 and J is TRBJ1-2, with TRBD1 matching over 9 bases. CDR3 length: 14 residues. CDR1 SGHTA and CDR2 FQGNSA come from the germline V gene. With 5 bases clipped from V and 2 bases from J, the junction kept 3 bases outside the gene matches. The CDR3 is CASSPDRGNYGYTF. CDR3 bases read: TGTGCCAGCAGCCCGGACAGGGGCAACTATGGC.

This clone was seen ten or more times. The read falls 3 residues short of the CDR3 end, and the missing part is taken from the germline J gene. The J gene is TRBJ1-4, the V gene TRBV10-3; D may be TRBD1 (5 bases). Germline values: CDR1 ENHRY, CDR2 SYGVKD. V was clipped by 3 bases and J by 8 bases, with 10 bases between them. The CDR3 contains 13 residues. The sequenced part of the CDR3 DNA is TGTGCCATCAGTGAAAGGGAGGGGGAAAAA. Its translation: CAISEREGEK. The whole CDR3 protein is CAISEREGEKLFF.

This clone was detected ten times or more. The CDR3 extends 3 residues past the end of the read, so its final part is completed from the germline J gene. The rearrangement links TRBV7-9 to TRBJ1-1; TRBD1 matches 7 bases. V dropped 5 bases and J dropped 0; count of bases not matched to a gene: 6. The length of the CDR3 is 15 residues. Germline CDR1 SEHNR, CDR2 FQNEAQ (reference sequence). The sequenced CDR3 bases are TGTGCCAGCAGCCCCGGACAGGCCCTGAACACTGAA. Protein product: CASSPGQALNTE. The full CDR3 reads CASSPGQALNTEAFF. The whole variable domain, remainder taken from reference TRBV7-9 and TRBJ1-1, is DTGVSQNPRHKITKRGQNVTFRCDPISEHNRLYWYRQTLGQGPEFLTYFQNEAQLEKSRLLSDRFSAERPKGSFSTLEIQRTEQGDSAMYLCASSPGQALNTEAFFGQGTRLTVV.

This clone was seen ten or more times. The junction differs from germline at one of its ends, possibly a read error. The sequence runs out 3 residues before the end of the CDR3; the remainder is reconstructed from the germline J gene. This sequence joins TRBV28 and TRBJ1-4; the D is unclear. This CDR3 region has 12 residues. The germline CDR1 and CDR2 sequences are MDHEN and SYDVKM. The CDR3 reads CASRVTDEKLFF. CDR3 bases read: TGTGCCAGCAGAGTAACTGATGAAAAA.

This clone showed up many times. The CDR3 end lies 3 residues beyond the end of the read and is filled in from the germline J gene. This rearrangement joins TRBV20-1 to TRBJ1-2; 8 bases are a match to TRBD1. The junction had 7 bases not matched to a gene; V was cut back by 0 bases and J by 7 bases. This CDR3 comprises 14 residues. The germline V gene encodes CDR1 DFQATT and CDR2 SNEGSKA (reference sequence). The sequenced part of the CDR3 DNA is TGCAGTGCTAGAGATCACGCAGGGGGCGGTGGC. Translation: CSARDHAGGGG. The whole CDR3 protein reads CSARDHAGGGGYTF.

This clone was observed many times. The read gets to within 3 residues of the CDR3 end, and the germline J gene fills in the rest. V gene TRBV14 combines with J gene TRBJ2-5; tentative D call: TRBD1 (6 bases). The germline V gene encodes CDR1 SGHDN and CDR2 FVKESK. V gave up 1 base and J gave up 1 base, with 10 bases separating them. The CDR3 extends over 15 amino acids. Incomplete CDR3 DNA: TGTGCCAGCAGCCAAGTTTGGGGGCCCCAAGAGACC. Translated: CASSQVWGPQET. The complete CDR3 reads CASSQVWGPQETQYF.

This clone was found many times. The read gets to within 3 residues of the CDR3 end, and the germline J gene fills in the rest. This chain uses TRBV18 with TRBJ1-2; 7 positions match TRBD1. CDR1 is KGHSH, CDR2 LQKENI, per germline. The CDR3 is made up of 14 amino acids. The CDR3 sequence: CASSPWDSPKGYTF. CDR3 DNA (partial): TGTGCCAGCTCACCTTGGGACAGCCCAAAGGGC. Full variable domain (remainder filled in from reference TRBV18 and TRBJ1-2): NAGVMQNPRHLVRRRGQEARLRCSPMKGHSHVYWYRQLPEEGLKFMVYLQKENIIDESGMPKERFSAEFPKEGPSILRIQQVVRGDSAAYFCASSPWDSPKGYTFGSGTRLTVV.

This clone was seen many times. The read terminates 3 residues ahead of where the CDR3 ends, so the germline J gene completes it. V gene TRBV19 combines with J gene TRBJ2-7; TRBD2 matches 14 bases. This CDR3 is built from 15 residues. The trim removed 3 bases at V and 6 bases at J, leaving 4 bases unmatched. CDR1 is LNHDA, CDR2 SQIVND, per germline (reference sequence). The CDR3 spells CASSIGGTSGSEQYF. CDR3 DNA, as far as it was read: TGTGCCAGTAGTATTGGGGGGACTAGCGGGAGCGAG. Full variable domain (rest looked up from reference TRBV19 and TRBJ2-7): DGGITQSPKYLFRKEGQNVTLSCEQNLNHDAMYWYRQDPGQGLRLIYYSQIVNDFQKGDIAEGYSVSREKKESFPLTVTSAQKNPTAFYLCASSIGGTSGSEQYFGPGTRLTVT.